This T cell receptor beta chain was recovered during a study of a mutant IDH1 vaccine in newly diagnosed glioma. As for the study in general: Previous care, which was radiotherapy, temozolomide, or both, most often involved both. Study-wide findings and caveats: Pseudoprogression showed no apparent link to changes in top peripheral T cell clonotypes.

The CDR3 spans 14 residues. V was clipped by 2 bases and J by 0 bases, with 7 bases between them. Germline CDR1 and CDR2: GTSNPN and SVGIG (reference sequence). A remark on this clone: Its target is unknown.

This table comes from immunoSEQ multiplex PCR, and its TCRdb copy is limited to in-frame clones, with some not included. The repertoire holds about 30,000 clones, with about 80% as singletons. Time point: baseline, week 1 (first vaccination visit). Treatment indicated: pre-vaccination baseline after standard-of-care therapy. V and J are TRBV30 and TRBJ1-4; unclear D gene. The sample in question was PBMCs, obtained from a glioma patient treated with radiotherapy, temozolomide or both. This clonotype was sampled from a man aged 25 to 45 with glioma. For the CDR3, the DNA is TGTGCCTGGAGTCCGGTCGCAACTAATGAAAAACTGTTTTTT. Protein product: CAWSPVATNEKLFF. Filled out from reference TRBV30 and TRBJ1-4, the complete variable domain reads SQTIHQWPATLVQPVGSPLSLECTVEGTSNPNLYWYRQAAGRGLQLLFYSVGIGQISSEVPQNLSASRPQDRQFILSSKKLLLSDSGFYLCAWSPVATNEKLFFGSGTQLSVL.